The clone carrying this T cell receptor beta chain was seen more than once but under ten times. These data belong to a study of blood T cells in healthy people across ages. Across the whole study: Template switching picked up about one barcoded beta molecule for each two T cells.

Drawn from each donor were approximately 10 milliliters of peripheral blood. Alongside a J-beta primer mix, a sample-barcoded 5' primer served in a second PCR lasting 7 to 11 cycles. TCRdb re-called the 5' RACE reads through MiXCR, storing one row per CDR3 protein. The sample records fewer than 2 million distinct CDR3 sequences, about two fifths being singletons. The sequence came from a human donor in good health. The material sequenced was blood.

The CDR3 spells CASSLVPAEGYTF. Here the CDR3 DNA reads TGTGCCAGCAGTTTGGTCCCAGCTGAAGGCTACACCTTC. The chain links TRBV12-3 or TRBV12-4 to TRBJ1-2; no reliable D call. V gave up 3 bases and J gave up 8 bases, with 13 bases separating them. The CDR3 covers 13 residues.